These 2 T cell receptor beta chains were all obtained from the same sample, sequenced in a study of PD-L1 blockade in urothelial cancer. The method was immunoSEQ multiplex PCR; TCRdb's version includes in-frame clones alone and lacks a portion of them. Of some 87,000 clones in the sample, roughly 91% are singletons; the top ten hold 2% to 2.5%. Indicated time point: pretreatment peripheral blood. Sample: PBMCs, taken around atezolizumab (anti-PD-L1) treatment. The receptors here all came from a man aged 60-69 years with urothelial cancer.

The rearrangement joins TRBV7-8 to TRBJ1-1; unclear D gene. Germline lookup yields CDR1 SGHVS and CDR2 FQNEAQ. This CDR3 has 13 residues. The V gene lost 8 bases and the J gene lost 11 bases, with 21 bases spanning the gap. DNA of the CDR3: TGTGCCAGCCAGATGACTCGGGGATCATTTGCTTTCTTT. This sequence encodes CASQMTRGSFAFF.

The chain employs TRBV6-5 and TRBJ2-1; D not resolved. Germline assignment: CDR1 MNHEY and CDR2 SVGAGI. Between the trimmed V and J ends, which lost 6 bases and 6 bases, there was a span of 6 bases. The length of the CDR3 is 11 residues. The CDR3 region has the DNA TGTGCCAGCAGGAGGTCCAATGAGCAGTTCTTC. Encoded protein: CASRRSNEQFF.